The sample holds many counts of the clone carrying this T cell receptor (beta chain). It was RNA transcripts that yielded the amplified TCR beta CDR3 regions. The HTBI primer set served for first-round RT-PCR of the TCR CDR3. Each CDR3 protein is one row after TCRdb ran MiXCR on the multiplex PCR reads. The top ten hold 17% of the sample, which has 500,000 or so distinct CDR3 sequences, 15% to 20% seen once. Germline values: CDR1 KGHSH, CDR2 LQKENI. The CDR3 contains 14 residues. V lost 5 bases and J lost 4; bases outside the gene matches: 6. The data were taken from a study of T cells in Graves' hyperthyroidism and ophthalmopathy. Exclusions: uncontrolled infection, other autoimmune disease, pregnancy, lactation.

The receptor comes from a woman in her late teens or twenties with Graves' ophthalmopathy. This sequence joins TRBV18 and TRBJ1-1, with 8 bases fitting TRBD1. Sequenced: blood. CDR3 loop: CASSSNDRGTEAFF. DNA of the CDR3: TGTGCCAGCTCATCCAATGACAGGGGCACTGAAGCTTTCTTT.